This T cell receptor (beta chain) was documented in a study of shared clonotypes between healthy human individuals. The CDR3 runs to 15 residues. The V gene's germline CDR1 is SGDLS and CDR2 YYNGEE. J gave up 0 bases and V 4 bases, and 2 bases lay outside the gene matches. Concerning this clone: This sample includes further DNA sequences coding for the same CDR3.

Sorted subsets were amplified in replicate PCRs using about 210 ng DNA, about 30,000 T cell genomes. Generated by immunoSEQ multiplex PCR, the TCRdb table keeps only in-frame clones and is missing some. The sample has about 2.3 million clones; 85% to 95% are singletons. The clonotype comes from a man aged 18 to 29 in good health. Some clones in this sample may be carry-over from other donors' samples. The sequencing input was naive CD4+ T cells from PBMCs. Indicated subset: CD45RA+ positively selected. The rearrangement links TRBV9 to TRBJ2-1; TRBD2 aligns across 9 bases. The CDR3 DNA is TGTGCCAGCAGCTATAGCGGGAGCTCCTACAATGAGCAGTTCTTC. This codes for CASSYSGSSYNEQFF.